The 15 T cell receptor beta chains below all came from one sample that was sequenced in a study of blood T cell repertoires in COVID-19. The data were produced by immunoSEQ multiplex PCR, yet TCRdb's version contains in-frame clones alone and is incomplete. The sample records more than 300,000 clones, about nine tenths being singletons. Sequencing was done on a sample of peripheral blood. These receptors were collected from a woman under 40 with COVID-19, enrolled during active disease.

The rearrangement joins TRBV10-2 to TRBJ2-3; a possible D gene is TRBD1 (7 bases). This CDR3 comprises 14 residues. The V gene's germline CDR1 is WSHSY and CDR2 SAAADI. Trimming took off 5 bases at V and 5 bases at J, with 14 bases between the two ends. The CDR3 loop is CASSPQGGGDTQYF. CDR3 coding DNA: TGCGCCAGCAGTCCTCAGGGGGGAGGAGATACGCAGTATTTT.

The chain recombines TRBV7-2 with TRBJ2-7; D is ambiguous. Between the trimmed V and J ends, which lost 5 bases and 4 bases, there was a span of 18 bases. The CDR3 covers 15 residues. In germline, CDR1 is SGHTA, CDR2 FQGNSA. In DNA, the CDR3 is TGTGCCAGCAGCACGCAGGCAGGTAAAATTTACGAGCAGTACTTC. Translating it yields CASSTQAGKIYEQYF.

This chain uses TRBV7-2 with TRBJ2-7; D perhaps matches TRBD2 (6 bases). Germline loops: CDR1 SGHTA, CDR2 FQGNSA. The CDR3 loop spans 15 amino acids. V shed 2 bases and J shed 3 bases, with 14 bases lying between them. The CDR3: CASSLSRTDYYEQYF. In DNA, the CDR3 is TGTGCCAGCAGCTTATCGCGAACGGACTACTACGAGCAGTACTTC.

In DNA, the CDR3 is TGTGCCAGTAGTACCTCTCTTTTCTCTGGAAACACCATATATTTT. The encoded protein is CASSTSLFSGNTIYF. The J gene is TRBJ1-3, the V gene TRBV19; D is unresolved. The CDR3 spans 15 residues. Germline CDR1 reads LNHDA; CDR2 reads SQIVND (reference sequence). V dropped 4 bases and J dropped 0 bases, with 10 bases sitting between them.

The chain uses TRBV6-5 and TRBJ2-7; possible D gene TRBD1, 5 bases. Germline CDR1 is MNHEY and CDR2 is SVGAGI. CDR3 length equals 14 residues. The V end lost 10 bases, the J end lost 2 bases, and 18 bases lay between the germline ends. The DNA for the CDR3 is TGTGCCACCTCAGGGAACGCAGGGCCCTACGAGCAGTACTTC. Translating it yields CATSGNAGPYEQYF.

The CDR3: CASSAGTPGYEQYF. Here the CDR3 DNA reads TGTGCCAGCAGCGCCGGGACTCCGGGATACGAGCAGTACTTC. V is TRBV9 and J is TRBJ2-7, with D possibly being TRBD2 (6 bases). CDR3 length equals 14 residues. Germline V gene data show CDR1 as SGDLS and CDR2 as YYNGEE. V was pared by 3 bases and J by 4 bases, with 14 bases between.

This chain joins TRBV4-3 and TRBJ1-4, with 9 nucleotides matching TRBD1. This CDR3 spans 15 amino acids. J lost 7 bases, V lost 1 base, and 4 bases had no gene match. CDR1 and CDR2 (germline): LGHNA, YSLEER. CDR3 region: CASSQAGTGPEKLFF. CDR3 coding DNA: TGCGCCAGCAGCCAAGCCGGGACAGGGCCTGAAAAACTGTTTTTT.

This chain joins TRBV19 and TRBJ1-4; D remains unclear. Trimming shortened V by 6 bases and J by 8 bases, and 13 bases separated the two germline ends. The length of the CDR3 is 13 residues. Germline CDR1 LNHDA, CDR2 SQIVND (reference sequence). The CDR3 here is CASSASRREKLFF. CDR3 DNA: TGTGCCAGTAGCGCCTCGAGGAGGGAAAAACTGTTTTTT. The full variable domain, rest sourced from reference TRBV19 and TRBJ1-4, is DGGITQSPKYLFRKEGQNVTLSCEQNLNHDAMYWYRQDPGQGLRLIYYSQIVNDFQKGDIAEGYSVSREKKESFPLTVTSAQKNPTAFYLCASSASRREKLFFGSGTQLSVL.

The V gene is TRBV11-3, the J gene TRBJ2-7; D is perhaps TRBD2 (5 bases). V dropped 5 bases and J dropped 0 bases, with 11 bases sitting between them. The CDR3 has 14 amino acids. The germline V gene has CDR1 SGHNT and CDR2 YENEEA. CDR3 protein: CASSPLGSSYEQYF. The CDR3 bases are TGTGCCAGCAGCCCCCTGGGGAGCTCCTACGAGCAGTACTTC. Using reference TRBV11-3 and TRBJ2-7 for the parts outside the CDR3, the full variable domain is EAGVVQSPRYKIIEKKQPVAFWCNPISGHNTLYWYLQNLGQGPELLIRYENEEAVDDSQLPKDRFSAERLKGVDSTLKIQPAELGDSAVYLCASSPLGSSYEQYFGPGTRLTVT.

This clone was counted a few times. CDR3 coding DNA: TGCGCCAGCAGCTTAGATACCCTAGGGGAGCTGTTTTTT. Residues: CASSLDTLGELFF. The chain is built from TRBV5-1 and TRBJ2-2; no firm D call. The CDR3 sequence is 13 residues long. Trimming removed 2 bases from V and 8 bases from J, with 10 bases in between. CDR1 and CDR2 (germline): SGHRS, YFSETQ.

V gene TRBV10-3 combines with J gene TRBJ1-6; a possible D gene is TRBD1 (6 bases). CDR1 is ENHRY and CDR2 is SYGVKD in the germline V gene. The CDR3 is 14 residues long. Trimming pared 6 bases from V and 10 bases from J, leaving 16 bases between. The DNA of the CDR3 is TGTGCCATCAGCCGGGACACCAGCACCTCACCCCTCCACTTT. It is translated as CAISRDTSTSPLHF.

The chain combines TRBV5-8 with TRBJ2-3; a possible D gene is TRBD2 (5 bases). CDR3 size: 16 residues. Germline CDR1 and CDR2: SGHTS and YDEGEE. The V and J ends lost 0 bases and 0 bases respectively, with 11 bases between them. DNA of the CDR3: TGTGCCAGCAGCTTGGGGGCAGCGGCTAGCACAGATACGCAGTATTTT. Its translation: CASSLGAAASTDTQYF.

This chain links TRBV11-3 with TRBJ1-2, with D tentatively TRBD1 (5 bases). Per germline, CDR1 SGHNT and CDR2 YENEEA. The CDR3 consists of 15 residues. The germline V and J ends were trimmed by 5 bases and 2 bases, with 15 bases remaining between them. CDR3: CASSLGGGWNYGYTF. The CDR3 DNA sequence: TGTGCCAGCAGCCTCGGCGGGGGGTGGAACTATGGCTACACCTTC.

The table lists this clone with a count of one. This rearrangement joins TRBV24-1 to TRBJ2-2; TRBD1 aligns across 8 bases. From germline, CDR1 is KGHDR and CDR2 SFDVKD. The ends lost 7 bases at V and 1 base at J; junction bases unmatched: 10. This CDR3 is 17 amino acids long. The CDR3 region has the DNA TGTGCCACCAGCCCCTTTTCGGGGACAGGGAACACCGGGGAGCTGTTTTTT. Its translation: CATSPFSGTGNTGELFF.

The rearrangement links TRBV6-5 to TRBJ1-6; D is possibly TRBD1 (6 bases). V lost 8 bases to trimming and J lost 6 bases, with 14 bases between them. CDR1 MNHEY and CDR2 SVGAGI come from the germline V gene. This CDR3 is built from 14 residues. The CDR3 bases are TGTGCCAGCGACAGGCGGATAACTAATTCACCCCTCCACTTT. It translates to CASDRRITNSPLHF.